The clone carrying this TCR beta chain has a handful of counts. Per the original data handling: Quantification of nucleated cells was approximated via reference gene primer amplification. The method was immunoSEQ multiplex PCR; TCRdb's version includes in-frame clones alone and lacks a portion of them. V and J calls and clone size follow that table, whereas D and trimming were derived from the DNA. This sample carries some 250,000 clones, roughly 80% of them seen once, and the ten largest clones take approximately 8%. This entry comes from a study of blood T cell repertoires in COVID-19. Losses at the gene ends were 1 base for V and 5 bases for J; bases not matched to a gene: 4. The germline CDR1 and CDR2 sequences are MDHEN and SYDVKM. The CDR3 totals 16 residues.

The TCR originated in a woman older than 75 with acute or convalescent COVID-19. Sequencing was done on a sample of peripheral blood. The rearrangement links TRBV28 to TRBJ2-2, with 10 bases fitting TRBD1. CDR3 loop: CASSLLTGGVTGELFF. CDR3 DNA: TGTGCCAGCAGTTTATTGACAGGGGGCGTTACCGGGGAGCTGTTTTTT.